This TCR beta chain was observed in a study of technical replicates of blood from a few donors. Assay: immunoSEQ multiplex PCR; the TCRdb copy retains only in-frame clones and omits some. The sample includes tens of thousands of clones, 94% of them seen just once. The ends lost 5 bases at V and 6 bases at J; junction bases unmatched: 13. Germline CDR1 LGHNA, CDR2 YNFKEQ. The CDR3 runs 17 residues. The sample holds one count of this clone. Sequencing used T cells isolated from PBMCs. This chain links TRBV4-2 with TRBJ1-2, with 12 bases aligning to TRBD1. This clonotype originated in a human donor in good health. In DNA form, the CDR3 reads TGTGCCAGCAGCTCTTACGGGACAGGGGGCGGCGCGAATGGCTACACCTTC. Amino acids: CASSSYGTGGGANGYTF.